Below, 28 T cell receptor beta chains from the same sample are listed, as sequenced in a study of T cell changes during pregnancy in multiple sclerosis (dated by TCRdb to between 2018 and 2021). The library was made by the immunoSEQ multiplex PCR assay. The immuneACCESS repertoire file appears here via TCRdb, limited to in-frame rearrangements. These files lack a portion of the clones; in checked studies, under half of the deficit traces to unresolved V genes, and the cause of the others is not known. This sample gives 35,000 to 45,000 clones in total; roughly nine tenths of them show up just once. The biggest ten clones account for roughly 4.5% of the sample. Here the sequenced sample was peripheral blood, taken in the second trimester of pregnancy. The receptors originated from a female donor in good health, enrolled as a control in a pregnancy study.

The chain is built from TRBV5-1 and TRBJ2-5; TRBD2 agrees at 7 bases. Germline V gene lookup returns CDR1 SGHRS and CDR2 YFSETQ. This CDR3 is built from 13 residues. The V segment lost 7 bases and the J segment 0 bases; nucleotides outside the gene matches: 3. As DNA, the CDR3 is TGCGCCAGCGCCGGGACTAACCAAGAGACCCAGTACTTC. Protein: CASAGTNQETQYF.

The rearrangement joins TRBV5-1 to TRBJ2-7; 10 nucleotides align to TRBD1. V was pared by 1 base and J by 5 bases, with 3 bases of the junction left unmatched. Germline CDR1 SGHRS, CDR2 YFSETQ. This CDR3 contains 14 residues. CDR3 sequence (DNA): TGCGCCAGCAGCTTGTACGGGACAGGGGACGAGCAGTACTTC. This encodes CASSLYGTGDEQYF.

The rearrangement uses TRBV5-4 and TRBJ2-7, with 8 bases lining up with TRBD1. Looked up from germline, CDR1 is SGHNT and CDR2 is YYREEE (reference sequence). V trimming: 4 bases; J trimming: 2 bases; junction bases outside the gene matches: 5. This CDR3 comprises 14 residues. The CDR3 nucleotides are TGTGCCAGCAGCCCCGGGACAGGCCCCTACGAGCAGTACTTC. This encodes CASSPGTGPYEQYF.

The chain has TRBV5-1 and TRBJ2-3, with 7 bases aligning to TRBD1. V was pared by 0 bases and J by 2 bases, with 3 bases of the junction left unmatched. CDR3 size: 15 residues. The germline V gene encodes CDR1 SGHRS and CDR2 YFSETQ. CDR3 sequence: CASSLGTGFTDTQYF. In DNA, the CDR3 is TGCGCCAGCAGCTTGGGGACAGGTTTCACAGATACGCAGTATTTT.

The DNA for the CDR3 is TGTGCCAGCAGCTTATCCCGGGGCGGGGAGCTGTTTTTT. Its translation is CASSLSRGGELFF. This chain connects TRBV7-2 to TRBJ2-2; D might be TRBD2 (5 bases). Deletions cut 2 bases from V and 7 bases from J, with 8 bases between. The CDR3 contains 13 residues. The germline CDR1 and CDR2 sequences are SGHTA and FQGNSA.

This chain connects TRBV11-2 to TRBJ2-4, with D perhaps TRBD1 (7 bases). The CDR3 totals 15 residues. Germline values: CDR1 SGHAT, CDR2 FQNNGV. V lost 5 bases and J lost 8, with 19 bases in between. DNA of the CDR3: TGTGCCAGCAGCCCCTGGGGCAGGGGGGATGACATTCAGTACTTC. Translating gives CASSPWGRGDDIQYF.

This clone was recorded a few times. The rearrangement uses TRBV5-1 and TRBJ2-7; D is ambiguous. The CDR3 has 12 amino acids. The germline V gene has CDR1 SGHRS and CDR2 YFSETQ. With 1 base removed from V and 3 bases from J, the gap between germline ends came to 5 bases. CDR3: CASSLPGYEQYF. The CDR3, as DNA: TGCGCCAGCAGCTTGCCGGGCTACGAGCAGTACTTC. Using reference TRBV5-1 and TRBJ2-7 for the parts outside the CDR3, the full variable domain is KAGVTQTPRYLIKTRGQQVTLSCSPISGHRSVSWYQQTPGQGLQFLFEYFSETQRNKGNFPGRFSGRQFSNSRSEMNVSTLELGDSALYLCASSLPGYEQYFGPGTRLTVT.

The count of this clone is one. CDR3 nucleotides: TGTGCCAGCAGTTATGTGCGGGGGGGCACAGATACGCAGTATTTT. This gives the protein CASSYVRGGTDTQYF. The rearrangement uses TRBV6-6 and TRBJ2-3, with TRBD2 matching 8 bases. V trimming: 3 bases; J trimming: 1 base; junction bases outside the gene matches: 3. Germline loops: CDR1 MNHNY, CDR2 SVGAGI (reference sequence). The CDR3 is made up of 15 amino acids.

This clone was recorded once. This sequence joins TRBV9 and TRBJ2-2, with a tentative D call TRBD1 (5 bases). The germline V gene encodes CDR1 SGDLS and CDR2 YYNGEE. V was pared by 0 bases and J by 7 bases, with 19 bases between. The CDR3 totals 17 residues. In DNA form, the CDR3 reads TGTGCCAGCAGCGTAGACACAGGCGCGCCGAACGGCGGGGAGCTGTTTTTT. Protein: CASSVDTGAPNGGELFF.

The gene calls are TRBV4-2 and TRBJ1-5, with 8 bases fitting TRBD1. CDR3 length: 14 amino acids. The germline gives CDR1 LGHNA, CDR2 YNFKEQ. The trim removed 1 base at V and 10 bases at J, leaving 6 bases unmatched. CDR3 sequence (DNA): TGTGCCAGCAGCCAAGGACAGGGGAAGGATCCCCAGCATTTT. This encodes CASSQGQGKDPQHF.

Here the CDR3 DNA reads TGTGCCAGCAGTACTTTAGCGGGAGGAGAGACCCAGTACTTC. The encoded protein is CASSTLAGGETQYF. The rearrangement joins TRBV6-1 to TRBJ2-5, with 10 bases lining up with TRBD2. Germline V gene data show CDR1 as MNHNS and CDR2 as SASEGT. The CDR3 runs to 14 residues. After removal of 5 bases from V and 4 bases from J, the junction contained 4 bases not matched to a gene.

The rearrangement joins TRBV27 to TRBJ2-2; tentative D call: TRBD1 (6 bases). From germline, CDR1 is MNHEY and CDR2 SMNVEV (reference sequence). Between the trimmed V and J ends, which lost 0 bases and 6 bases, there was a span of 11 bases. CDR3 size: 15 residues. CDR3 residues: CASSLSGALPGELFF. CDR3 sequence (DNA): TGTGCCAGCAGTTTATCGGGGGCCCTTCCCGGGGAGCTGTTTTTT.

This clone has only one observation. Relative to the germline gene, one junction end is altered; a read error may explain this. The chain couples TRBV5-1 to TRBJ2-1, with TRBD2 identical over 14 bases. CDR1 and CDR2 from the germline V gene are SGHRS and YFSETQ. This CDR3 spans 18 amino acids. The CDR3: CASTLRTSGRSGYNEQFF. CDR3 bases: TGCGCCAGCACCTTGCGGACTAGCGGGAGGTCGGGTTACAATGAGCAGTTCTTC.

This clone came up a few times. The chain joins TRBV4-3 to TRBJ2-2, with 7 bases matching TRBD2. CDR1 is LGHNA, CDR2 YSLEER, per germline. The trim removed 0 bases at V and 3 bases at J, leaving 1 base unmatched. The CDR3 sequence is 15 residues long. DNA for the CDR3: TGCGCCAGCAGCCAAGAGGCGGGGGACACCGGGGAGCTGTTTTTT. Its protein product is CASSQEAGDTGELFF.

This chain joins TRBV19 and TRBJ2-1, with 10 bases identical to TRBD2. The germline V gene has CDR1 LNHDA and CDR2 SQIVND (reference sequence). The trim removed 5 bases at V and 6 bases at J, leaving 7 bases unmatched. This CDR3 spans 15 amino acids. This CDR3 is CASSLALAGINEQFF. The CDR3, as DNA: TGTGCCAGTAGTCTTGCACTAGCGGGAATCAATGAGCAGTTCTTC.

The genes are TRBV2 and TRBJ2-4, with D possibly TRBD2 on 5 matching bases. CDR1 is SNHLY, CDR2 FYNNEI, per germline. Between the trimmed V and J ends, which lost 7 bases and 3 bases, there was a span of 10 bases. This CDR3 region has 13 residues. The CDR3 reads CASTEGNKNIQYF. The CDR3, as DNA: TGTGCCAGCACCGAGGGAAACAAAAACATTCAGTACTTC.

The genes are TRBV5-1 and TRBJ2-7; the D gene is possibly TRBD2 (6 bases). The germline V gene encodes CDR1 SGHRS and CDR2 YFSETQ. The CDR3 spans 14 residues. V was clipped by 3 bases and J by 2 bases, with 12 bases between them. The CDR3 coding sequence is TGCGCCAGCAGCTCAGGAGGGGTCCCCTACGAGCAGTACTTC. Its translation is CASSSGGVPYEQYF.

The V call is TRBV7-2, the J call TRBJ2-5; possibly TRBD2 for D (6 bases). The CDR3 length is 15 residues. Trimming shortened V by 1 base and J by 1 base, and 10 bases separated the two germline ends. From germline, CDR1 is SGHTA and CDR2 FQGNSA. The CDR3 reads CASSLERAIQETQYF. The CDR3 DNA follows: TGTGCCAGCAGCTTAGAGCGGGCTATCCAAGAGACCCAGTACTTC.

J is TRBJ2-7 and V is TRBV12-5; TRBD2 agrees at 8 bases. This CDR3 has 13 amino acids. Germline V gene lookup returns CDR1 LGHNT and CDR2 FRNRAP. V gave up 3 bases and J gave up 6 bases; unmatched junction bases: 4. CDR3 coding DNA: TGTGCTAGTGGTTTTACAGCGGGAGCCGAGCAGTACTTC. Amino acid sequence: CASGFTAGAEQYF.

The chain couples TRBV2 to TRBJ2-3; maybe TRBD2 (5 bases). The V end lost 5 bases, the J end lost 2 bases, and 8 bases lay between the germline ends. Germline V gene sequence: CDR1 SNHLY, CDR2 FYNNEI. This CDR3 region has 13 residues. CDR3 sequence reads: CASSTGLTDTQYF. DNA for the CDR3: TGTGCCAGCAGTACTGGACTCACAGATACGCAGTATTTT.

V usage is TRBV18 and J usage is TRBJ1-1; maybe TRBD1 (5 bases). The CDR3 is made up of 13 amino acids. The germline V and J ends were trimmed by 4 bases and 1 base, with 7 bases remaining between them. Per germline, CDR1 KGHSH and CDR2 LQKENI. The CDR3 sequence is CASSLTENTEAFF. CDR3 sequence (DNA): TGTGCCAGCTCACTGACAGAGAACACTGAAGCTTTCTTT.

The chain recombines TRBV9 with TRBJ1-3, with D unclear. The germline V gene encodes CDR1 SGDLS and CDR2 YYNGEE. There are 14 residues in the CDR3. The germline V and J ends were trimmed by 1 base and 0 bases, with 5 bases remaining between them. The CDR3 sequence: CASSVRSSGNTIYF. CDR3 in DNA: TGTGCCAGCAGCGTACGGAGCTCTGGAAACACCATATATTTT.

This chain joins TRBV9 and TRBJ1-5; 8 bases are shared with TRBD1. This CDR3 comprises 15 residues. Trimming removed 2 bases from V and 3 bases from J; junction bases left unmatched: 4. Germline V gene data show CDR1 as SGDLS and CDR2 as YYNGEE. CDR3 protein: CASSVTGAINQPQHF. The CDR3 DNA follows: TGTGCCAGCAGCGTGACAGGGGCGATCAATCAGCCCCAGCATTTT.

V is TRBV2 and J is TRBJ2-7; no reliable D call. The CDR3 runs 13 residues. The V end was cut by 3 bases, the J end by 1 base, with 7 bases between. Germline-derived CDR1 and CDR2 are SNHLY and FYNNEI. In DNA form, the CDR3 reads TGTGCCAGCAGTGAGTCCAGATCCTACGAGCAGTACTTC. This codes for CASSESRSYEQYF.

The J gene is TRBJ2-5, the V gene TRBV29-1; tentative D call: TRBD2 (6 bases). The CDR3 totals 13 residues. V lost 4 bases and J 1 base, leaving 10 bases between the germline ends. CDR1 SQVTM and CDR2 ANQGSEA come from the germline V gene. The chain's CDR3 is CSVGRASQETQYF. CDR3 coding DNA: TGCAGCGTTGGGAGGGCGTCCCAAGAGACCCAGTACTTC.

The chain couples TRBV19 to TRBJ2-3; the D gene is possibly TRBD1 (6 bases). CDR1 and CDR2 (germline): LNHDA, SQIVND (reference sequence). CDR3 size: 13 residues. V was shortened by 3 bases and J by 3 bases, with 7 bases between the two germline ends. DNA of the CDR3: TGTGCCAGTAGTATCACAGGGACAGATACGCAGTATTTT. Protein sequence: CASSITGTDTQYF.

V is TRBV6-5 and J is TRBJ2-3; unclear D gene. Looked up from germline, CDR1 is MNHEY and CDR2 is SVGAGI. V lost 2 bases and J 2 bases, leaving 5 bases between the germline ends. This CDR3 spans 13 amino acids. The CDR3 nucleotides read TGTGCCAGCAGTTACCTCCTCACAGATACGCAGTATTTT. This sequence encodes CASSYLLTDTQYF.

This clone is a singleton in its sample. CDR3 bases: TGTGCCAGCAGTGCGGTGGGCCTCGACGAGCAGTACTTC. This codes for CASSAVGLDEQYF. The rearrangement links TRBV2 to TRBJ2-7; D is unclear. The germline V and J ends were trimmed by 4 bases and 5 bases, with 12 bases remaining between them. Per the germline V gene, CDR1 is SNHLY and CDR2 is FYNNEI. The CDR3 is 13 residues long.